Here is one T cell receptor (beta chain) with its context. This clone has just a few counts. It has no known antigen specificity. It has no much larger one-base neighbor in the sample; base qualities were not kept. The library was built by means of the immunoSEQ multiplex PCR assay. A mixture of 60 forward primers for TCR Vbeta segments and 13 reverse primers for TCR Jbeta segments was used in the multiplex PCR. The CDR3 region of rearranged TCR beta genes was amplified from genomic DNA by a multiplex PCR assay. The amplified TCR beta libraries were sequenced on the Illumina HiSeq System as 87-base-pair reads. As for the authors' bioinformatics: A later analysis counted about 82 million unique TCR beta chains across the 650 to 800 repertoires, and roughly 10 million of these chains were shared by at least two donors. A nearest-neighbor algorithm error-corrected the raw reads and collapsed the reads into unique sequences, merging closely related sequences to remove PCR and sequencing errors. To assign V, D and J gene segments, CDR3 sequences were aligned to IMGT reference sequences. For a sequence to be retained, a match of at least six nucleotides was required to both a V gene segment and a J gene segment. A rearrangement counted as productive if the CDR3 had no stop codons and remained in frame with V and J, and every other rearrangement counted as non-productive. Following IMGT convention, CDR3 was defined as the stretch from the second conserved V-encoded cysteine to the conserved J-encoded phenylalanine. In an earlier analysis of approximately 500 of the donors, sequences lacking an unambiguous match to a single V gene segment were excluded. In an earlier analysis of around 600 of the donors, V segments were called functional above 56.7% productive rearrangements and were called segregating when the between-donor standard deviation exceeded 5%. A statistical classification framework was built for diagnosing cytomegalovirus status from the catalog of TCR beta chain sequences. In a later analysis, V and J genes were assigned by comparing TCR nucleotide sequences against IMGT/GENE-DB human TR gene sequences. In a later analysis, CDR3 sequences and most-parsimonious VDJ recombination scenarios were assigned using the TCRdist pipeline. A later analysis defined each TCR beta chain by its CDR3 amino acid sequence plus V-gene family, and excluded reads lacking a unique V-gene family. As a way to deal with suspected cross-contamination and a sequencing artifact, a later analysis dropped 500 to 700 nucleotide sequences that were highly shared and had low generation probability. In a later analysis, a clonal expansion index was calculated for each public chain from normalized within-repertoire ranks of inferred template counts. In a later analysis, generation probabilities were computed using a VDJ recombination model fitted to out-of-frame rearrangements, and the results were checked against IGoR. In a later analysis, TCR-TCR, TCR-HLA and TCR-CMV co-occurrence was scored with hypergeometric tests, and a repertoire-size bias correction was applied to TCR pairs. False discovery rates were estimated in a later analysis by permuting HLA or CMV assignments 20 times. In a later analysis, co-occurring TCRs were grouped using DBSCAN, and TCRdist sequence similarity was added for clustering within HLA-allele-positive subsets. Repertoires with fewer than 30,000 or more than 120,000 public chains were left out of co-occurrence clustering, as were about 5 repertoires with anomalous nucleotide sharing. TCRdb provides this immuneACCESS table in a form limited to in-frame rearrangements. Some clones are lacking; in checked studies, under half of them reflect an unresolved V gene, and why the rest are absent is not known. D and trimming come from the DNA, and the V and J calls and clone size come from that table. For this sample there are about 130,000 clones; over 65% appear just once. In total, the top ten clones hold around 4.1% of the sample.

The cohort was made up of approximately 670 healthy bone marrow donors. All cohort members were sampled while nominally healthy, although unrecorded immune exposures were likely present. The donor tested CMV seropositive and was one of the 289 seropositive cohort members. A peripheral blood sample was collected from each donor, and TCR beta sequencing was performed on peripheral blood mononuclear cells. Genomic DNA extraction from the blood cell samples was performed with the Qiagen DNeasy Blood Extraction Kit. This record belongs to a study of cytomegalovirus exposure and HLA in healthy donors (dated by TCRdb to about 2017). Regarding the complete study: An earlier analysis of roughly 500 of the donors reported over 250 Gb of sequence data and approximately 120 million unique TCR beta sequences obtained from around 180 million T cells. About 280 gigabases of sequencing data and approximately 84 million unique TCR sequences were included in an early release covering about 700 HLA-typed donors. Because of strong linkage in the cohort, 4 to 6 DR-DQ haplotypes were treated as single units for association and clustering. Using immunosequencing, the study profiled T cell repertoires from roughly 650 subjects and related those repertoires to cytomegalovirus serostatus. HLA typing included class I and class II loci at four-digit resolution. The study was designed to test whether signatures of past pathogen exposure could be identified by cataloging public T cell receptors. Among around 400 genotyped donors of the cohort, an average of about 240,000 unique TCR beta nucleotide sequences was sequenced per donor, of which roughly 18% were non-productive. A separate validation cohort of about 110 different subjects was used in addition to the roughly 640-subject first cohort. Donor age, sex, ethnicity and CMV serostatus were collected together with the repertoire data. In a later analysis, previously published TCR beta repertoires from 670 or so donors were re-analyzed and high-resolution HLA genotyping was added so that TCR occurrence patterns could be studied. In a later genetic analysis, genome-wide SNP genotypes for about 65% of the roughly 670 donors were used, and that subset was treated as a discovery cohort. Every repertoire in the discovery cohort had been generated on one and the same sequencing platform. To decide whether each TCR beta V gene segment behaved as functional or pseudogenic, an earlier analysis of some 540 of the donors relied on high-throughput TCR beta sequencing. Typing coverage differed by locus: A, B, C, DRB1 and DQB1 were typed in roughly 620-640 donors, DQA1 in about 560, DPA1 in 600 to 610, and DPB1 in just under 480. The later analysis used no new phenotypic data to find candidate immune exposures, relying instead on TCR beta sequences and their occurrence across donors. The genetic ancestry cluster associated with self-reported Caucasian donors included around four fifths of the approximately 410 genotyped donors. The study combined high-throughput TCR immunosequencing, statistical association of individual TCRs with disease status, and machine learning to predict cytomegalovirus infection status. The paper as a whole reports these results and caveats: Some IMGT-functional V segments, including TRBV6-2 and TRBV6-3, could not be told apart with the 87-base-pair reads, so those segments were excluded. A further reported finding was that TCR beta sequences accurately predicted the HLA-A and HLA-B alleles for most subjects in the first cohort. A total of 150 to 200 TCR beta chains were listed by the study as associated with cytomegalovirus. Compared with equally common non-associated chains, HLA-associated TCR beta chains in a later analysis were more clonally expanded and had lower generation probabilities. In an earlier analysis of approximately 590 of the donors, most TCR beta V segments appeared in productive rearrangements about 87% or about 30% of the time, broadly matching IMGT annotations. While some public TCRs were present in many individuals, most TCR sequences turned up only very rarely across donors. According to a later analysis, parvovirus B19, influenza, CMV and Epstein-Barr virus appeared linked to several top co-occurrence clusters. For the cohort, immune exposure information was limited to CMV serostatus. When HLA alleles, especially DR and DQ, strongly co-occurred, TCR associations were difficult to assign to individual alleles. Cytomegalovirus status was reported to be diagnosed by the classifier with high specificity and sensitivity in both the original and validation cohorts. The authors suggested that the approach could potentially be generalized to other disease states and immunological phenotypes. Most CMV-associated TCR beta chains appeared to be HLA-restricted in a later analysis, and the HLA associations seemed to be driven largely by CMV exposure. Compared with the approximately 720-donor mean, donors in an Asian-associated ancestry cluster had fewer N-insertions in productive TCRs, according to a later genetic analysis. Only TCR beta chains were sequenced in this cohort, and the absence of alpha or paired-chain data limited detectable features. A cluster of highly shared sequence variants was judged likely to be a technical artifact of the sequencing pipeline. Because some donors lacked HLA typing at each locus, the association tests relied only on the typed subset. Because counts were too low, about 18 rarely observed V segments, including chromosome 9 orphons, were left out of the earlier analysis of roughly 600 of the donors. In vitro tests confirmed that a few of the cytomegalovirus-associated TCR beta chains recognize cytomegalovirus antigens. V-gene and J-gene trimming of TCR beta chains was associated with a missense DCLRE1C variant in a later genetic analysis, and the association was replicated in an independent cohort. At a false discovery rate of 0.05, a later analysis linked 16,951 TCR beta sequences to specific HLA alleles. Correlated functional status among segregating V segments might reflect linkage disequilibrium, but an unknown experimental factor could not be ruled out. The presence/absence analyses assumed that sequencing depth was roughly uniform across donors, and that assumption may not be true. A later analysis found that TCR association rates varied across HLA loci, with DRB1 alleles showing the most associated TCRs and HLA-C alleles the fewest.

Looking up the germline V gene yields CDR1 MNHNS and CDR2 SASEGT. V trim: 7 bases; J trim: 4 bases; unmatched bases: 4. From cysteine to phenylalanine, the CDR3 is 15 amino acids long. The DNA shown is the 45-base CDR3, in frame from base 1. The V gene is TRBV6-1 and the J gene is TRBJ2-3, with 14 middle bases fitting TRBD2. The sequence came from a man younger than 30 in good health and CMV-seropositive. Sequencing was performed on PBMCs. The bases are TGTGCCAGCACCCTGACTAGCGGGGGGGCAGATACGCAGTATTTT. Its protein is CASTLTSGGADTQYF.